This TCR beta chain was captured by sequencing in a study of cytomegalovirus exposure and HLA in healthy donors. Study background: In a later analysis, the roughly 120 validation repertoires were reported to have used the same platform as the roughly 700 first-cohort repertoires. Study findings and constraints: The study designated 150 or so TCR beta chains cytomegalovirus-associated. Rarity held for most TCR sequences, but there were some public TCRs that occurred in many donors.

On this clone itself: Its antigen is currently unknown.

This table comes from immunoSEQ multiplex PCR, and its TCRdb copy is limited to in-frame clones, with some not included. The sample consists of 160,000 or so clones, 80% to 85% of them appearing once. The donors were in the approximately 120-subject validation cohort, distinct from the 666-subject first cohort. The CDR3 has 16 amino acids. Losses at the gene ends were 4 bases for V and 2 bases for J; bases not matched to a gene: 6. The germline gives CDR1 SGHRS, CDR2 YFSETQ. The clonotype was recovered from a man aged 25-45 years in good health and CMV-seropositive. The specimen sequenced was PBMCs. This chain joins TRBV5-1 and TRBJ2-2; 9 bases map to TRBD2. CDR3 in amino acids: CASSPSGIGNTGELFF. Here the CDR3 DNA reads TGCGCCAGCAGCCCTAGCGGGATAGGTAACACCGGGGAGCTGTTTTTT.